The 21 T cell receptor beta chains reported below all come from one sample, sequenced in a study of cytotoxic CD8 clonotypes in ibrutinib-treated CLL. Assay used: immunoSEQ multiplex PCR; TCRdb lists only in-frame clones, some missing. The data show roughly 220,000 clones, with 70% to 75% seen just once and around 5.9% held by the top ten. The sample consisted of PBMCs, taken after 12 months of ibrutinib treatment. Source of these receptors: a human donor with chronic lymphocytic leukemia.

This chain connects TRBV6-5 to TRBJ2-3; 14 positions agree with TRBD2. Trimming cost V 6 bases and J 7 bases; bases outside gene matches: 6. CDR1 is MNHEY and CDR2 is SVGAGI in the germline V gene. The CDR3 sequence is 15 residues long. CDR3 DNA sequence: TGTGCCAGCAGCCGAGGACTAGCGGGGGGTAATACGCAGTATTTT. Protein product: CASSRGLAGGNTQYF.

This clone came up a few times. The V and J genes are TRBV11-2 and TRBJ2-7; 12 bases are a match to TRBD2. The V gene end was trimmed by 0 bases and the J gene end by 6 bases; junction bases not matched to a gene: 3. CDR3 length: 15 residues. CDR1 is SGHAT and CDR2 is FQNNGV in the germline V gene. The CDR3 DNA is TGTGCCAGCAGCTTAGAGACTAGCGGGGGCCTCGAGCAGTACTTC. This gives the protein CASSLETSGGLEQYF.

V usage is TRBV30 and J usage is TRBJ2-4, with no clear D. The V end was cut by 4 bases, the J end by 1 base, with 14 bases between. This CDR3 region has 15 residues. Germline-derived CDR1 and CDR2 are GTSNPN and SVGIG (reference sequence). CDR3: CAWTPRTLAKNIQYF. CDR3 nucleotides: TGTGCCTGGACCCCTAGGACCCTTGCCAAAAACATTCAGTACTTC.

This chain connects TRBV19 to TRBJ1-3, with unresolved D. CDR1 is LNHDA and CDR2 is SQIVND in the germline V gene (reference sequence). Trimming shortened V by 11 bases and J by 0 bases, and 17 bases separated the two germline ends. The CDR3 covers 15 residues. CDR3 amino acids: CACDKASLSGNTIYF. CDR3 coding DNA: TGTGCCTGCGATAAGGCCAGCCTCTCTGGAAACACCATATATTTT.

The CDR3 spells CASRTGSSEQYF. CDR3 bases: TGTGCCAGCAGGACCGGTTCGAGCGAGCAGTACTTC. The chain is built from TRBV6-6 and TRBJ2-7; D gene uncertain. Trimming pared 6 bases from V and 6 bases from J, leaving 12 bases between. The germline V gene has CDR1 MNHNY and CDR2 SVGAGI (reference sequence). CDR3 length: 12 residues.

The chain recombines TRBV29-1 with TRBJ2-1, with D tentatively TRBD2 (5 bases). This CDR3 is 13 amino acids long. The germline V gene encodes CDR1 SQVTM and CDR2 ANQGSEA. V gave up 3 bases and J gave up 8 bases, with 14 bases separating them. The CDR3 here is CSVDRGMGDEQFF. The CDR3 DNA is TGCAGCGTTGATCGGGGAATGGGCGATGAGCAGTTCTTC.

There are many counts of this clone. This chain uses TRBV6-1 with TRBJ1-1, with D unclear. V gave up 4 bases and J gave up 1 base, with 13 bases separating them. CDR3 length equals 15 residues. CDR1 and CDR2 from the germline V gene are MNHNS and SASEGT. This chain's CDR3 is CASSADGGANTEAFF. CDR3 nucleotides: TGTGCCAGCAGTGCGGACGGAGGAGCGAACACTGAAGCTTTCTTT.

The DNA for the CDR3 is TGTGCCAGCAGGGTAGGGGCAGGGGGCCAGCCCCAGCATTTT. Residues: CASRVGAGGQPQHF. This chain joins TRBV27 and TRBJ1-5, with 8 bases identical to TRBD1. Per the germline V gene, CDR1 is MNHEY and CDR2 is SMNVEV (reference sequence). The CDR3 covers 14 residues. Trimming took 6 bases from V and 7 from J; bases not matched to a gene: 8.

V is TRBV2 and J is TRBJ2-7; the D call may be TRBD1 or TRBD2 (5 bases each). V was cut by 3 bases and J by 7 bases, with 19 bases left in between. This CDR3 has 15 residues. Germline CDR1 and CDR2: SNHLY and FYNNEI. The CDR3 bases are TGTGCCAGCAGTGATACCGGGACCCCCTCGCGGGAGCAGTACTTC. It yields the protein CASSDTGTPSREQYF. The variable domain in full, with the rest retrieved from reference TRBV2 and TRBJ2-7, is EPEVTQTPSHQVTQMGQEVILRCVPISNHLYFYWYRQILGQKVEFLVSFYNNEISEKSEIFDDQFSVERPDGSNFTLKIRSTKLEDSAMYFCASSDTGTPSREQYFGPGTRLTVT.

The chain is built from TRBV2 and TRBJ2-6, with unresolved D. This CDR3 has 17 amino acids. Germline V gene data show CDR1 as SNHLY and CDR2 as FYNNEI. V was shortened by 4 bases and J by 0 bases, with 13 bases between the two germline ends. The CDR3 spells CASSASGTLSGANVLTF. The CDR3 nucleotides read TGTGCCAGCAGTGCGTCAGGAACTCTCTCTGGGGCCAACGTCCTGACTTTC.

This chain links TRBV9 with TRBJ1-2, with D possibly matching TRBD1 (6 bases). Germline CDR1 SGDLS, CDR2 YYNGEE. This CDR3 spans 14 amino acids. V gave up 2 bases and J gave up 4 bases, with 12 bases separating them. The CDR3 loop reads CASSVTGTPYGYTF. The CDR3 DNA reads TGTGCCAGCAGCGTTACAGGGACCCCCTATGGCTACACCTTC.

The gene calls are TRBV7-8 and TRBJ2-2; 12 bases fit TRBD2. The V gene's germline CDR1 is SGHVS and CDR2 FQNEAQ. This CDR3 comprises 19 residues. V trimming: 3 bases; J trimming: 0 bases; junction bases outside the gene matches: 8. The CDR3 DNA reads as TGTGCCAGCAGCTTTCCCCGGACTAGCGGGATCCCGAACACCGGGGAGCTGTTTTTT. Translation: CASSFPRTSGIPNTGELFF.

The V call is TRBV30, the J call TRBJ1-2; D remains unclear. This CDR3 region has 13 residues. Trimming removed 2 bases from V and 1 base from J, with 8 bases in between. Germline CDR1 reads GTSNPN; CDR2 reads SVGIG (reference sequence). CDR3 coding DNA: TGTGCCTGGAGTTCTGGTTTTAACTATGGCTACACCTTC. Translating gives CAWSSGFNYGYTF.

This sequence joins TRBV7-6 and TRBJ1-1; D not resolved. Per germline, CDR1 SGHVS and CDR2 FNYEAQ. Trimming took 1 base from V and 1 from J, leaving 7 bases between them. CDR3 length: 14 residues. The chain's CDR3 is CASSLEAANTEAFF. CDR3 coding DNA: TGTGCCAGCAGCTTAGAGGCTGCGAACACTGAAGCTTTCTTT.

The CDR3 region is CASSPAVSSGNTIYF. The CDR3 coding sequence is TGTGCCAGCTCACCGGCGGTAAGCTCTGGAAACACCATATATTTT. This sequence joins TRBV18 and TRBJ1-3; unclear D gene. The CDR3 totals 15 residues. Germline CDR1 reads KGHSH; CDR2 reads LQKENI. Trimming cost V 3 bases and J 0 bases, with 9 bases left between them.

The rearrangement joins TRBV9 to TRBJ1-5; D is possibly TRBD1 (6 bases). V was clipped by 2 bases and J by 6 bases, with 18 bases between them. The length of the CDR3 is 16 residues. From germline, CDR1 is SGDLS and CDR2 YYNGEE. DNA for the CDR3: TGTGCCAGCAGCGTTTCTCCCGAGGGGGGCGGTCAGCCCCAGCATTTT. It specifies CASSVSPEGGGQPQHF.

This clone was recorded at least ten times. V gene TRBV18 combines with J gene TRBJ1-4, with unresolved D. Germline CDR1 KGHSH, CDR2 LQKENI. CDR3 length: 18 residues. V lost 3 bases and J 0 bases, leaving 17 bases between the germline ends. CDR3 residues: CASSPEGSGRATNEKLFF. CDR3 coding DNA: TGTGCCAGCTCACCGGAAGGGTCAGGAAGAGCAACTAATGAAAAACTGTTTTTT.

CDR3 DNA sequence: TGTGCCAGCAGCGCCCAGACCGTGAACACTGAAGCTTTCTTT. Translation: CASSAQTVNTEAFF. The chain has TRBV7-3 and TRBJ1-1; D remains ambiguous. The V and J ends lost 5 bases and 0 bases respectively, with 10 bases between them. This CDR3 has 14 residues. The V gene's germline CDR1 is SGHTA and CDR2 FQGTGA.

This clone was counted a single time. The V and J genes are TRBV11-2 and TRBJ2-7, with 7 nucleotides matching TRBD1. Trimming removed 5 bases from V and 2 bases from J; junction bases left unmatched: 3. Germline-derived CDR1 and CDR2 are SGHAT and FQNNGV. CDR3 size: 13 residues. The CDR3 spells CASSAGTAYEQYF. The CDR3 DNA sequence: TGTGCCAGCAGCGCCGGGACAGCCTACGAGCAGTACTTC.

The chain links TRBV28 to TRBJ1-2, with D possibly being TRBD1 (5 bases). Deletions cut 6 bases from V and 1 base from J, with 12 bases between. In germline, CDR1 is MDHEN, CDR2 SYDVKM. The CDR3 extends over 14 amino acids. The CDR3 DNA is TGTGCCAGCAGCGGGGCCACCCTTAACTATGGCTACACCTTC. This codes for CASSGATLNYGYTF.

The chain couples TRBV27 to TRBJ1-1, with a tentative D call TRBD1 (6 bases). Germline V gives CDR1 MNHEY, CDR2 SMNVEV (reference sequence). The CDR3 runs to 15 residues. Trimming shortened V by 1 base and J by 4 bases, and 13 bases separated the two germline ends. The CDR3 protein is CASSLLVWGLTEAFF. The CDR3 nucleotides read TGTGCCAGCAGTTTATTGGTCTGGGGGCTCACTGAAGCTTTCTTT.